This TCR beta chain stems from a study of T cells in Graves' hyperthyroidism and ophthalmopathy. Study-level results: Ophthalmopathy was separated from stable hyperthyroidism by a 13 V-J model.

This clonotype has ten or more counts. Its target is not known. Template material for amplifying TCR beta CDR3 regions consisted of RNA transcripts. HTBI primers drove first-round RT-PCR of the TCR CDR3. MiXCR was run by TCRdb on the multiplex PCR reads, yielding one entry per CDR3 protein. Of roughly 400,000 distinct CDR3 sequences listed, roughly an eighth were seen once; the top ten hold approximately 27%. Sequenced: blood. The receptor comes from a man aged 45-65 years with Graves' ophthalmopathy.

CDR3 amino acids: CAWGLAGSYEQYF. Here the CDR3 DNA reads TGTGCCTGGGGACTAGCGGGCTCCTACGAGCAGTACTTC. The chain combines TRBV30 with TRBJ2-7; 11 bases are a match to TRBD2. Per the germline V gene, CDR1 is GTSNPN and CDR2 is SVGIG (reference sequence). The CDR3 runs 13 residues. V shed 5 bases, J shed 0 bases, and the junction held 0 bases outside the gene matches. The entire variable domain, with the rest obtained from reference TRBV30 and TRBJ2-7, is as follows: SQTIHQWPATLVQPVGSPLSLECTVEGTSNPNLYWYRQAAGRGLQLLFYSVGIGQISSEVPQNLSASRPQDRQFILSSKKLLLSDSGFYLCAWGLAGSYEQYFGPGTRLTVT.